The entry that follows covers one TCR beta chain sequence. Its binding antigen is unknown. Per-nucleotide qualities are absent, and no much larger clonotype sits a single base away. This entry belongs to a study of blood T cell repertoires in COVID-19 (dated by TCRdb to about 2020). General notes on the study: The collaborator samples originated in the United States, Italy and Spain and spanned the acute and convalescent phases of COVID-19. Subjects who had been exposed to COVID-19, were actively infected with it, or had recovered from it provided the deeply sampled blood TCRbeta repertoires that made up the dataset. Samples came from the ongoing ImmuneRACE study (first 160 participants) plus 1,254 subjects from 6 global collaborators. Where HLA class I and class II types were available, the types were taken from metadata supplied by the sample provider, not from assay-based typing. The material from the prospective study consisted of cDNA or gDNA derived from T cells, B-cell-depleted T cells, or PBMCs. A de-identified subject ID, COVID-19 status, age in years and sex were almost always included in the sample metadata. A freely available public database, intended as a resource for researchers studying the immune response to SARS-CoV-2, is where the repertoires were released. What the study reported, not specific to this receptor: How much clinical and demographic metadata was included differed by source and by participant, and the metadata was provided uncurated.

TCRbeta CDR3 regions were amplified from genomic DNA using the immunoSEQ Assay, a bias-controlled multiplex PCR. The authors' pipeline ran thus. Nucleated cell counts per sample were estimated from amplification of reference gene primers within the assay. Sequence reads were collapsed and filtered to measure the absolute abundance of every unique TCRbeta CDR3 rearrangement. For each sample, productive Simpson clonality was calculated as the square root of Simpson's diversity index over productive rearrangements. TCRdb stores this immuneACCESS table with in-frame sequences only. Part of the clones is absent; in the studies checked, under half of the shortfall reflects unresolved V genes, and no reason is known for the rest. That table furnishes V, J and clone size, whereas the DNA furnished D and trimming. The sample yields some 340,000 clones; around 87% were counted once. The ten top clones hold about 5.2% of the sample.

V and J are trimmed by 5 bases and 5 bases, and the gene matches miss 4 bases of the junction. CDR1 and CDR2, per the germline V gene (reference sequence), are SEHNR and FQNEAQ. Counted from cysteine to phenylalanine, this CDR3 has 15 amino acids. Here the CDR3 DNA is all that survives: 45 bases in frame from base 1. Enrolling through a virtual design, the prospective study's participants ranged in age from roughly 18 to 90 years and lived across roughly 23 United States geographic areas. In the prospective study, cohorts were assigned on the basis of participant-reported clinical history obtained from a screening survey and a study questionnaire. Recovered participants in ImmuneRACE Cohort 3 were defined by two consecutive negative NP/OP PCR tests, clearance by a healthcare professional, or resolution of symptoms. In the prospective study, whole blood, serum and a nasopharyngeal or oropharyngeal swab were collected from each participant by mobile phlebotomists. Participants in the prospective study had the option to provide additional blood draws and questionnaires over a roughly two-month period. Blood samples from the prospective study were shipped frozen or at room temperature prior to DNA extraction.

The clonotype was recovered from a woman in her twenties or thirties who had recovered from COVID-19. What was sequenced was PBMCs or T cells enriched from blood (not recorded which). The chain is assembled from TRBV7-9 and TRBJ2-2; the junction holds 11 bases that match TRBD2. The DNA sequence is given as TGTGCCAGCAGCCGTAGCGGGGGGGAGACCGGGGAGCTGTTTTTT. This gives the protein CASSRSGGETGELFF. When the CDR3 is completed using the reference TRBV7-9 and TRBJ2-2 genes on either side, the full variable domain is DTGVSQNPRHKITKRGQNVTFRCDPISEHNRLYWYRQTLGQGPEFLTYFQNEAQLEKSRLLSDRFSAERPKGSFSTLEIQRTEQGDSAMYLCASSRSGGETGELFFGEGSRLTVL.